These 26 T cell receptor beta chains originate from one sample sequenced in a study of blood T cell repertoires in COVID-19. Clones were read by immunoSEQ multiplex PCR, and TCRdb kept only the in-frame ones, dropping some. The sample consists of about 250,000 clones, approximately 90% of them appearing once. Sequenced: peripheral blood. The receptors originated from a woman younger than 45 with COVID-19, enrolled during active disease.

This clone showed up just once. V is TRBV4-1 and J is TRBJ2-1; D not resolved. Germline CDR1 MGHRA, CDR2 YSYEKL. There are 15 residues in the CDR3. V gave up 4 bases and J gave up 0 bases, with 10 bases separating them. The CDR3 region is CASSRSVSSYNEQFF. The CDR3 DNA is TGCGCCAGCAGCCGTTCGGTGAGCTCCTACAATGAGCAGTTCTTC.

The CDR3 DNA is TGCGCCAGCAGGCCATTGACTAGCGTAAACAATGAGCAGTTCTTC. This sequence encodes CASRPLTSVNNEQFF. This rearrangement joins TRBV4-1 to TRBJ2-1, with 8 bases that match TRBD2. This CDR3 comprises 15 residues. Germline lookup yields CDR1 MGHRA and CDR2 YSYEKL. V lost 6 bases and J lost 5; bases outside the gene matches: 9.

V is TRBV27 and J is TRBJ1-1; D is possibly TRBD1 (6 bases). Trimming cost V 4 bases and J 8 bases, with 11 bases left between them. Germline values: CDR1 MNHEY, CDR2 SMNVEV (reference sequence). The CDR3 runs to 12 residues. CDR3 bases: TGTGCCAGCAGTTCCAGGGGCTTCGAAGCTTTCTTT. Amino acids: CASSSRGFEAFF.

This chain connects TRBV6-2 or TRBV6-3 to TRBJ2-7; D perhaps matches TRBD2 (6 bases). The CDR3 loop spans 15 amino acids. Germline values: CDR1 MNHEY, CDR2 SVGEGT. V was trimmed by 5 bases and J by 3 bases, leaving 17 bases between them. Here the CDR3 DNA reads TGTGCCAGCAGTAACCTCCGGGACTCCCACTACGAGCAGTACTTC. As protein: CASSNLRDSHYEQYF.

This chain connects TRBV5-1 to TRBJ2-3; D is possibly TRBD2 (6 bases). Germline CDR1 and CDR2: SGHRS and YFSETQ. The V gene lost 1 base and the J gene lost 1 base, with 10 bases spanning the gap. The CDR3 contains 15 residues. Written as DNA, the CDR3 is TGCGCCAGCAGCTTGCGGGGGTATGGCACAGATACGCAGTATTTT. As protein: CASSLRGYGTDTQYF. Full variable domain (missing parts from reference TRBV5-1 and TRBJ2-3): KAGVTQTPRYLIKTRGQQVTLSCSPISGHRSVSWYQQTPGQGLQFLFEYFSETQRNKGNFPGRFSGRQFSNSRSEMNVSTLELGDSALYLCASSLRGYGTDTQYFGPGTRLTVL.

This chain connects TRBV12-3 or TRBV12-4 to TRBJ2-5; no clear D gene. Trimming left V 2 bases short and J 9 bases short, with 13 bases between. There are 13 residues in the CDR3. The CDR3 region has the DNA TGTGCCAGCAGTTTATTCATCCTAGGAGCCCAGTACTTC. Translation: CASSLFILGAQYF.

This sequence joins TRBV19 and TRBJ1-2; 7 bases match TRBD1. The CDR3 sequence is 15 residues long. The ends lost 5 bases at V and 7 bases at J; junction bases unmatched: 13. Per germline, CDR1 LNHDA and CDR2 SQIVND (reference sequence). The CDR3 coding sequence is TGTGCCAGTAGTGCGCAGGGGTATGAGGGGGCTGGCTACACCTTC. Its translation is CASSAQGYEGAGYTF.

In the case of this clone: Relative to the germline gene, one junction end is altered; a read error may explain this. The chain recombines TRBV7-7 with TRBJ2-3, with D possibly being TRBD2 (5 bases). Germline-derived CDR1 and CDR2 are SSHAT and FNYEAQ (reference sequence). This CDR3 spans 13 amino acids. This CDR3 is CASSPGLGDTQYF. The DNA for the CDR3 is TGTGCTAGCAGCCCAGGACTGGGGGATACGCAGTATTTT.

This clone has only a few counts. The chain couples TRBV10-3 to TRBJ2-1, with D perhaps TRBD2 (5 bases). Trimming took 3 bases from V and 4 from J, leaving 10 bases between them. CDR1 is ENHRY, CDR2 SYGVKD, per germline. This CDR3 region has 14 residues. The CDR3 protein is CAISEGEGYNEQFF. As DNA, the CDR3 is TGTGCCATCAGTGAAGGAGAGGGATACAATGAGCAGTTCTTC.

The V gene is TRBV5-6, the J gene TRBJ2-5; 12 bases map to TRBD2. V shed 6 bases and J 6 bases; nucleotides not matched to a gene: 9. In germline, CDR1 is SGHDT, CDR2 YYEEEE. This CDR3 is 15 amino acids long. The CDR3 region has the DNA TGTGCCAGCAACCCATGGACTAGCGGGATGAAGACCCAGTACTTC. Its protein is CASNPWTSGMKTQYF.

This rearrangement joins TRBV11-2 to TRBJ1-1, with no clear D. Germline V gives CDR1 SGHAT, CDR2 FQNNGV. Trimming cost V 5 bases and J 1 base, with 17 bases left between them. CDR3 length equals 16 residues. The CDR3 coding sequence is TGTGCCAGCAGCCCCTGGGAGCGTACAAGGAACACTGAAGCTTTCTTT. This gives the protein CASSPWERTRNTEAFF.

In its sample, this clone was seen a few times. The chain has TRBV7-8 and TRBJ2-5; TRBD1 matches at 7 bases. V was pared by 5 bases and J by 5 bases, with 8 bases of the junction left unmatched. Germline V gives CDR1 SGHVS, CDR2 FQNEAQ. CDR3 size: 14 residues. CDR3 protein: CASSPTGLGETQYF. The CDR3 DNA is TGTGCCAGCAGCCCGACAGGGTTAGGGGAGACCCAGTACTTC.

Comments on this clone: At the DNA level, this CDR3 is encoded by other sequences in the same sample as well. The gene calls are TRBV7-9 and TRBJ1-2; 8 bases fit TRBD1. The trim removed 5 bases at V and 2 bases at J, leaving 7 bases unmatched. This CDR3 has 15 residues. In germline, CDR1 is SEHNR, CDR2 FQNEAQ (reference sequence). CDR3 in amino acids: CASSPRQGSNYGYTF. In DNA form, the CDR3 reads TGTGCCAGCAGCCCGCGACAGGGGTCCAACTATGGCTACACCTTC.

The chain employs TRBV9 and TRBJ2-7, with 8 nucleotides matching TRBD1. This CDR3 region has 15 residues. The trim removed 3 bases at V and 0 bases at J, leaving 5 bases unmatched. Germline assignment: CDR1 SGDLS and CDR2 YYNGEE. The CDR3 nucleotides read TGTGCCAGCAGCGACTCCGGGACAGGCTCCTACGAGCAGTACTTC. Protein sequence: CASSDSGTGSYEQYF.

CDR3 loop: CASSPSPDTAYEQYF. The CDR3 nucleotides are TGTGCCAGCAGCCCCTCCCCAGACACGGCATACGAGCAGTACTTC. The chain uses TRBV5-4 and TRBJ2-7; D unclear. This CDR3 region has 15 residues. Germline V gives CDR1 SGHNT, CDR2 YYREEE (reference sequence). V lost 4 bases to trimming and J lost 4 bases, with 18 bases between them.

The chain employs TRBV7-9 and TRBJ2-1; the match to TRBD2 covers 8 bases. The V gene's germline CDR1 is SEHNR and CDR2 FQNEAQ (reference sequence). The CDR3 is 15 amino acids. V gave up 1 base and J gave up 4 bases; unmatched junction bases: 3. The CDR3 region is CASSLDTSGYNEQFF. For the CDR3, the DNA is TGTGCCAGCAGCTTAGATACTAGCGGATACAATGAGCAGTTCTTC. Full variable domain (missing parts from reference TRBV7-9 and TRBJ2-1): DTGVSQNPRHKITKRGQNVTFRCDPISEHNRLYWYRQTLGQGPEFLTYFQNEAQLEKSRLLSDRFSAERPKGSFSTLEIQRTEQGDSAMYLCASSLDTSGYNEQFFGPGTRLTVL.

V is TRBV7-8 and J is TRBJ2-7, with 8 bases fitting TRBD2. The CDR3 runs 14 residues. V lost 4 bases, J lost 4 bases, and 6 bases stayed unmatched. The germline CDR1 and CDR2 sequences are SGHVS and FQNEAQ. The CDR3 region has the DNA TGTGCCAGCAGCTCTGGACTAGCCAATTACGAGCAGTACGTC. Amino acids: CASSSGLANYEQYV.

This clone was recorded a few times. The rearrangement links TRBV7-9 to TRBJ1-1; possible D gene TRBD1, 5 bases. Germline V gene data show CDR1 as SEHNR and CDR2 as FQNEAQ (reference sequence). This CDR3 spans 13 amino acids. V was pared by 3 bases and J by 4 bases, with 9 bases between. The CDR3 DNA is TGTGCCAGCAGCTTTGGGGCCTCCACTGAAGCTTTCTTT. Amino acids: CASSFGASTEAFF.

The chain has TRBV2 and TRBJ2-5; D possibly corresponds to TRBD2 (6 bases). Germline lookup yields CDR1 SNHLY and CDR2 FYNNEI. Trimming stripped 4 bases from V and 4 bases from J, with 10 bases between. The CDR3 extends over 13 amino acids. The CDR3 nucleotides are TGTGCCAGCAGTGTAGGGCGGGGAGAGACCCAGTACTTC. Protein product: CASSVGRGETQYF.

The V gene is TRBV10-3, the J gene TRBJ1-2; TRBD1 agrees at 7 bases. Germline assignment: CDR1 ENHRY and CDR2 SYGVKD. CDR3 length: 14 residues. Germline trimming cut 2 bases from V and 4 bases from J; bases unmatched to any gene: 4. The CDR3 spells CAISEEGAFYGYTF. In nucleotides, the CDR3 is TGTGCCATCAGTGAGGAGGGGGCGTTCTATGGCTACACCTTC.

The CDR3 DNA reads TGTGCCAGTAGTATCCACGGGACAGGGGGCTACGAGCAGTACTTC. This sequence encodes CASSIHGTGGYEQYF. The chain employs TRBV19 and TRBJ2-7, with TRBD1 matching 11 bases. Trimming removed 3 bases from V and 3 bases from J; junction bases left unmatched: 4. The CDR3 is made up of 15 amino acids. CDR1 and CDR2 (germline): LNHDA, SQIVND (reference sequence).

The chain carries TRBV5-1 and TRBJ2-7; 9 nucleotides line up with TRBD1. CDR3 length: 15 residues. J was trimmed by 5 bases and V by 4 bases; bases with no gene match: 10. The germline CDR1 and CDR2 sequences are SGHRS and YFSETQ. The CDR3 DNA follows: TGCGCCAGCAGCCCGCGGGACAGGGAGATTAACGAGCAGTACTTC. This translates into CASSPRDREINEQYF. Full variable domain (rest looked up from reference TRBV5-1 and TRBJ2-7): KAGVTQTPRYLIKTRGQQVTLSCSPISGHRSVSWYQQTPGQGLQFLFEYFSETQRNKGNFPGRFSGRQFSNSRSEMNVSTLELGDSALYLCASSPRDREINEQYFGPGTRLTVT.

This sequence joins TRBV2 and TRBJ2-1; 9 nucleotides align to TRBD2. CDR1 and CDR2 (germline): SNHLY, FYNNEI. The CDR3 spans 12 residues. V lost 11 bases to trimming and J lost 8 bases; unmatched junction nucleotides: 7. The CDR3 DNA reads TGTGCCTCGCGGGGGGGGTACTATGAGCAGTTCTTC. The encoded protein is CASRGGYYEQFF.

The V and J genes are TRBV18 and TRBJ2-7; 7 positions agree with TRBD2. Germline assignment: CDR1 KGHSH and CDR2 LQKENI. The trim removed 0 bases at V and 2 bases at J, leaving 1 base unmatched. This CDR3 region has 14 residues. Here the CDR3 reads CASSPPGGTYEQYF. Here the CDR3 DNA reads TGTGCCAGCTCACCACCGGGGGGGACCTACGAGCAGTACTTC. Full variable domain (outside the CDR3, taken from reference TRBV18 and TRBJ2-7): NAGVMQNPRHLVRRRGQEARLRCSPMKGHSHVYWYRQLPEEGLKFMVYLQKENIIDESGMPKERFSAEFPKEGPSILRIQQVVRGDSAAYFCASSPPGGTYEQYFGPGTRLTVT.

This clone was detected only once. The gene calls are TRBV15 and TRBJ1-2; 7 positions match TRBD1. The V gene's germline CDR1 is LNHNV and CDR2 YYDKDF (reference sequence). CDR3 length: 16 amino acids. V lost 4 bases to trimming and J lost 0 bases; unmatched junction nucleotides: 8. The CDR3 protein is CATSIRTGEANYGYTF. DNA of the CDR3: TGTGCCACCAGCATAAGGACAGGAGAAGCTAACTATGGCTACACCTTC.

The rearrangement links TRBV7-9 to TRBJ2-3; D perhaps matches TRBD1 (5 bases). CDR1 is SEHNR, CDR2 FQNEAQ, per germline (reference sequence). The germline V and J ends were trimmed by 5 bases and 6 bases, with 15 bases remaining between them. The CDR3 has 14 amino acids. The CDR3 protein is CASSMRWGRDTQYF. The CDR3 bases are TGTGCCAGCAGCATGAGATGGGGCAGGGATACGCAGTATTTT.